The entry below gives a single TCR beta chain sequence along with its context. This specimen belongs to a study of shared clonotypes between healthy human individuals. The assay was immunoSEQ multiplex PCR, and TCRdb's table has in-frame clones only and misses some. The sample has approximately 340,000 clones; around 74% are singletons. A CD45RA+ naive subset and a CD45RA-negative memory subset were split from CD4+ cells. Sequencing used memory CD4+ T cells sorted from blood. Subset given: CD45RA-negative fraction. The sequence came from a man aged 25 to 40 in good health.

The CDR3 DNA is TGCGCCAGCAGCTTGGTTGGGGTCGGGGGATACAATGAGCAGTTCTTC. It yields the protein CASSLVGVGGYNEQFF. The chain is built from TRBV5-1 and TRBJ2-1; possible D gene TRBD2, 6 bases. CDR3 size: 16 residues. Germline CDR1 and CDR2: SGHRS and YFSETQ. V was cut by 0 bases and J by 4 bases, with 14 bases left in between. Drawing the rest from reference TRBV5-1 and TRBJ2-1, the complete variable domain is KAGVTQTPRYLIKTRGQQVTLSCSPISGHRSVSWYQQTPGQGLQFLFEYFSETQRNKGNFPGRFSGRQFSNSRSEMNVSTLELGDSALYLCASSLVGVGGYNEQFFGPGTRLTVL.